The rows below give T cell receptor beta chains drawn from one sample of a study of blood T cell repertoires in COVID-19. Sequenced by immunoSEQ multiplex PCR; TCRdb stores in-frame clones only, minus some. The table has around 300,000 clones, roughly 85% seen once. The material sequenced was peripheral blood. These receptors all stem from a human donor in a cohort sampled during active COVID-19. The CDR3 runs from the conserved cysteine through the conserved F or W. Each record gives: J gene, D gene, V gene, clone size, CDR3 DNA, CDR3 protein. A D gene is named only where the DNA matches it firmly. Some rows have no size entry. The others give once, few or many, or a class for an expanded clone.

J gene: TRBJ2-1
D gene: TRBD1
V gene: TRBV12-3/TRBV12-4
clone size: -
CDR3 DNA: TGTGCCAGCAAAGGGGGCGACTACAATGAGCAGTTCTTC
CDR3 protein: CASKGGDYNEQFF

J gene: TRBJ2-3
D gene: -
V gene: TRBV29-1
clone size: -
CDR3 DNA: TGCAGCGTTGAAGGGGTAGCGGAGGGCACAGATACGCAGTATTTT
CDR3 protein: CSVEGVAEGTDTQYF

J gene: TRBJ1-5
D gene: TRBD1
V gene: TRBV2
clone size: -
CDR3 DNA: TGTGCCTCTCAGGGGGGTGGCAATCAGCCCCAGCATTTT
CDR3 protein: CASQGGGNQPQHF

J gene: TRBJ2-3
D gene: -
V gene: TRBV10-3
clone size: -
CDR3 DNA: TGTGCCATCAGTTCCGGGACTAGCACAGATACGCAGTATTTT
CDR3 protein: CAISSGTSTDTQYF

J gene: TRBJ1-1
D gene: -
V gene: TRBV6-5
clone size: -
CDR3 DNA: TGTGCCGCGATCGGGGGGTCGAACACTGAAGCTTTCTTT
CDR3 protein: CAAIGGSNTEAFF

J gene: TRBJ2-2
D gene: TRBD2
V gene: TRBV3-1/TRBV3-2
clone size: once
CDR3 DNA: TGTGCCAGTAGTCAAAGGGAGGGGACCGGGGAGCTGTTTTTT
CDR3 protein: CASSQREGTGELFF

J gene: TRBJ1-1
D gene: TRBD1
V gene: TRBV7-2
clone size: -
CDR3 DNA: TGTGCCAGCAGCTCCCACGGGACAGCCCTAGTCCTGGTGAACACTGAAGCTTTCTTT
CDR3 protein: CASSSHGTALVLVNTEAFF

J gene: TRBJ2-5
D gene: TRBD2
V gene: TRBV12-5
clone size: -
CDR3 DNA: TGTGCTAGTGGCCCCCAGGGACTAGCGGGGACGTACCAAGAGACCCAGTACTTC
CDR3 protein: CASGPQGLAGTYQETQYF

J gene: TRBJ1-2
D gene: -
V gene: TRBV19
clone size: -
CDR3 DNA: TGTGCCAGTAGTACCACAGGGAGAGCTAACTATGGCTACACCTTC
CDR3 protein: CASSTTGRANYGYTF

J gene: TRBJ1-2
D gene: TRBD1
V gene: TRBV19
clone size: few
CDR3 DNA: TGTGCCAGTAGTATCGACAGGGGCGGGGATGGCTACACCTTC
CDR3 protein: CASSIDRGGDGYTF

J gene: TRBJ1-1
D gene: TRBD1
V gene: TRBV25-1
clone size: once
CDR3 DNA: TGTGCCAGCAGCCGGGACAGAACCACTGAAGCTTTCTTT
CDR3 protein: CASSRDRTTEAFF

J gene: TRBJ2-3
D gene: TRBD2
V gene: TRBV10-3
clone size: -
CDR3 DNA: TGTGCCATCAGTGAGATAACTAGCGGGGGGGCCTTTACAGATACGCAGTATTTT
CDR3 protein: CAISEITSGGAFTDTQYF

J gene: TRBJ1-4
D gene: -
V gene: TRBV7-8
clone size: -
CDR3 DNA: TGTGCCAGCAGCTTACTAGGAACTAATGAAAAACTGTTTTTT
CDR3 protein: CASSLLGTNEKLFF

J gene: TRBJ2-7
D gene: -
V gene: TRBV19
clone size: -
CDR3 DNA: TGTGCCAGTAGTATAGAAGCAGGGGCCTACGAGCAGTACTTC
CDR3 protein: CASSIEAGAYEQYF

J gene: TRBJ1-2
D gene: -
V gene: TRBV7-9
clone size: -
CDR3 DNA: TGTGCCAGCAGCCCACAAGGGGGGGGGATCCCGTCATATGGCTACACCTTC
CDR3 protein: CASSPQGGGIPSYGYTF

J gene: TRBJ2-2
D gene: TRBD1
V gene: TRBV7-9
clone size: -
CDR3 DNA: TGTGCCAGCGGACAGGGTCGGGCCGGGGAGCTGTTTTTT
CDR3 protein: CASGQGRAGELFF

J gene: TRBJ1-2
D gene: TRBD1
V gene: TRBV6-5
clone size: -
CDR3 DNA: TGTGCCACCCGGGGACAGGGGCATAGATATGGCTACACCTTC
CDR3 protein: CATRGQGHRYGYTF

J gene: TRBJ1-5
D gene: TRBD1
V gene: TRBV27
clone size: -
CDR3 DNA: TGTGCCAGCTCCAACCGGGGGACAGGGGGAATTTATAGCAATCAGCCCCAGCATTTT
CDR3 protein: CASSNRGTGGIYSNQPQHF

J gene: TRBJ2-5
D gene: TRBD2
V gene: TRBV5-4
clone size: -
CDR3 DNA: TGTGCCAGCAGCCAAGACCCGACTAGCGGAACAAAAGAGACCCAGTACTTC
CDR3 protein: CASSQDPTSGTKETQYF

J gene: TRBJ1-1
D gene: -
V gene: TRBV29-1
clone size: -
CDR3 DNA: TGCAGCGTTGAATTTGGGGCAGGAGCTTTCTTT
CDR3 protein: CSVEFGAGAFF

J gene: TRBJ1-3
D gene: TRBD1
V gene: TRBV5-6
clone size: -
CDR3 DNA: TGTGCCAGCAGCTCGCAGGGGGCTTTTGGAAACACCATATATTTT
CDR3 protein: CASSSQGAFGNTIYF

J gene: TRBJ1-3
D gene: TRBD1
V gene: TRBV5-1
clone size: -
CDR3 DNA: TGCGCCAGCAGCTTTACGGGACAGGGGGCCTACGGGCTCGGAAACACCATATATTTT
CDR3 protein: CASSFTGQGAYGLGNTIYF

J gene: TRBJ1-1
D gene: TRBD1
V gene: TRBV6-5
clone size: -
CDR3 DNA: TGTGCCAGCAGATGGACAGGGGCCTTGCACACTGAAGCTTTCTTT
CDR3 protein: CASRWTGALHTEAFF

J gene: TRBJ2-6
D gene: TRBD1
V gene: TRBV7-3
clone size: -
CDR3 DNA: TGTGCCAGCAGCTTAATGGGGACAGCGAACTCTGGGGCCAACGTCCTGACTTTC
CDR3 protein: CASSLMGTANSGANVLTF

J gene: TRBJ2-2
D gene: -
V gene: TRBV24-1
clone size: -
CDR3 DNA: TGTGCCACCAGTGGGAGCACAGGGAACACCGGGGAGCTGTTTTTT
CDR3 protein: CATSGSTGNTGELFF

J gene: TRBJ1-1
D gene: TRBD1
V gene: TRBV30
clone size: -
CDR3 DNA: TGTGCCTGGACAGGGGGAACCTTTGGGGCTGAAGCTTTCTTT
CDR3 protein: CAWTGGTFGAEAFF

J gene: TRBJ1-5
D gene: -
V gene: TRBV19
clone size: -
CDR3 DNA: TGTGCCAGTAGTATGCGAGGGAGTGGTGGCAATCAGCCCCAGCATTTT
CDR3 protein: CASSMRGSGGNQPQHF

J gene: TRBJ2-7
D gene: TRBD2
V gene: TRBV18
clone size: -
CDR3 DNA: TGTGCCAGCTCACCAGCGGGAGGCTCCTACGAGCAGTACTTC
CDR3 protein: CASSPAGGSYEQYF

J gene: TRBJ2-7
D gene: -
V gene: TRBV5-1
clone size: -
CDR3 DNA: TGCGCCAGCAGTTCCCAGGGCTACGAGCAGTACTTC
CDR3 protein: CASSSQGYEQYF

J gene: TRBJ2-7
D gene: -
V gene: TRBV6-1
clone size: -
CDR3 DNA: TGTGCCAGCAGTGAAAGGCAGGGCTACGAGCAGTACTTC
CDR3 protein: CASSERQGYEQYF

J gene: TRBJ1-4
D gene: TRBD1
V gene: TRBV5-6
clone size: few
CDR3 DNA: TGTGCCAGCAGCCCTGACAGGGGTGCAACTAATGAAAAACTGTTTTTT
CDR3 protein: CASSPDRGATNEKLFF

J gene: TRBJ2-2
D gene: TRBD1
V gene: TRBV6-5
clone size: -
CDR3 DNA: TGTGCCAGCAGTTACTTTGCGGGACAGGGGGCCGGGGAGCTGTTTTTT
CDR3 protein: CASSYFAGQGAGELFF

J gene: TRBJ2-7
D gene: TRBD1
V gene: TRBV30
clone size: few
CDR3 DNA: TGTGCCTGGACCACAGGGGATCTGCCGTACTTC
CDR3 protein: CAWTTGDLPYF

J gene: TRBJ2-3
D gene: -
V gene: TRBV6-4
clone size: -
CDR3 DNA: TGTGCCAGCAGTGCGGGGAGCACAGATACGCAGTATTTT
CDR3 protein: CASSAGSTDTQYF

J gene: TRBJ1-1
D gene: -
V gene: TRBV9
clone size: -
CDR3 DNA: TGTGCCAGCAGCGGTACAGCGAACACTGAAGCTTTCTTT
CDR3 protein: CASSGTANTEAFF

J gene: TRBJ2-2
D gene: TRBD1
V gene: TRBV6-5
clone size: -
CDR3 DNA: TGTGCCAGCAGTTTACAGGGGTTTGGCACCGGGGAGCTGTTTTTT
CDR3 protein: CASSLQGFGTGELFF

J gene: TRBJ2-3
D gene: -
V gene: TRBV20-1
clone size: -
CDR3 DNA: TGCAGTGCTAGTAGAAGGGGCAGGGATACGCAGTATTTT
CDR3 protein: CSASRRGRDTQYF

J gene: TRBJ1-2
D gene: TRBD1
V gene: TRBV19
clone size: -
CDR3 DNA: TGTGCCAGTAGAACAGAGGACAGGGTTAAGGGCTACACCTTC
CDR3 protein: CASRTEDRVKGYTF

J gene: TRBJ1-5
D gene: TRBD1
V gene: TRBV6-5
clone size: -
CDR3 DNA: TGTGCCAGCAGGCCGACAGGGGGTGTCGGGCAGCCCCAGCATTTT
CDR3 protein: CASRPTGGVGQPQHF

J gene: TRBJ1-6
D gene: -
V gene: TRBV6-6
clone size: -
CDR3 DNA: TGTGCCAGCAGTCGACAGTTTCCCAGCTCCTATAATTCACCCCTCCACTTT
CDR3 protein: CASSRQFPSSYNSPLHF

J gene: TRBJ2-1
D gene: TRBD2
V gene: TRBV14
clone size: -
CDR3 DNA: TGTGCCAGCAGCCGCGGGAGGAATGAGCAGTTCTTC
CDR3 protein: CASSRGRNEQFF

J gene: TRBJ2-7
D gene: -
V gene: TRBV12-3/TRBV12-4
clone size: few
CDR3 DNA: TGTGCCAGCAGCGTTACTCCCTACGAGCAGTACTTC
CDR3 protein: CASSVTPYEQYF

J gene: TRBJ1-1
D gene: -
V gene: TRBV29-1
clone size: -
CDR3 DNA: TGCAGCGTTCGGGCCCCAGGGTTCCGTGAAGCTTTCTTT
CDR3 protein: CSVRAPGFREAFF

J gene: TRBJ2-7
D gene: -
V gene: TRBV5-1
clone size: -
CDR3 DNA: TGCGCCAGCAGCTTGGCCGGGTTCTCCTACGAGCAGTACTTC
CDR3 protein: CASSLAGFSYEQYF

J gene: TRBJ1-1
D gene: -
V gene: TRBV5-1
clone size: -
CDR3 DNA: TGCGCCAGCAGCTTGCAGGGCCTAGCTGAAGCTTTCTTT
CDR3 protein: CASSLQGLAEAFF

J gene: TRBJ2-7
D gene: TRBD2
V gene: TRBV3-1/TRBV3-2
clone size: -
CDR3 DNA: TGTGCCAGCAGCAGGACGGGACTAGCGGGGGGCCCTCCCTACGAGCAGTACTTC
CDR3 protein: CASSRTGLAGGPPYEQYF

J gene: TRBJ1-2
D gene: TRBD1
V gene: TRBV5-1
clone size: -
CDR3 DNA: TGCGCCAGCAGCCAAAGACCGGGACAGGGAAGTTATGGCTACACCTTC
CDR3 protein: CASSQRPGQGSYGYTF

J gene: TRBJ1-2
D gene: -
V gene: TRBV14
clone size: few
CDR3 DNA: TGTGCCAGCAGCCAAGAGAGGTATGGCTACACCTTC
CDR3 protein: CASSQERYGYTF

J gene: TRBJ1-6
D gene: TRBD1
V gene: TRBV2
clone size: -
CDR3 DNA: TGTGCCAGCAGTGAACTGGGAGGACAGGGGGATTCACCCCTCCACTTT
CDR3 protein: CASSELGGQGDSPLHF

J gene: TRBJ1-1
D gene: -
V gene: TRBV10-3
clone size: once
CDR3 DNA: TGTGCCATCAGTGACATGACAGTGAACACTGAAGCTTTCTTT
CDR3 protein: CAISDMTVNTEAFF

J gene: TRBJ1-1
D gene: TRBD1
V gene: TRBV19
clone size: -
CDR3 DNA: TGTGCCAGTCAACCGGGACAGGGGCCAGAAGCTTTCTTT
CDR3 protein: CASQPGQGPEAFF

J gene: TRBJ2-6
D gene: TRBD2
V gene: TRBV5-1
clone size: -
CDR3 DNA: TGCGCCAGCAGCATCCTCGGGACTAGCGCCTCTGGGGCCAACGTCCTGACTTTC
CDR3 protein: CASSILGTSASGANVLTF

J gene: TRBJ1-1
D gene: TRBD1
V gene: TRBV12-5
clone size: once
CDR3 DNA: TGTGCTAGTGGCCCCCCCGGGACAGGTTGGACTGAAGCTTTCTTT
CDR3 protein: CASGPPGTGWTEAFF